A selection of T cell receptor beta chains follows, all from one sample in a study of T cells in localized non-small cell lung cancer. Assay: immunoSEQ multiplex PCR; the TCRdb copy retains only in-frame clones and omits some. The top ten hold approximately 2.9% of the sample, which has about 25,000 clones, 92% seen once. Sequences were derived from peripheral blood, sampled before any cancer treatment. These receptors came from a woman aged 35 to 69 with stage I lung adenocarcinoma. Both conserved end residues are part of each CDR3. D genes are given only for firm matches. Only some rows state a clone size, as once, few, many or a class for expanded clones.

TRBV30	TRBD1	.	TRBJ2-7	CAWSVRTGAYEQYF	TGTGCCTGGAGTGTACGGACAGGAGCCTACGAGCAGTACTTC
TRBV4-1	.	.	TRBJ2-2	CASSHTGELFF	TGCGCCAGCAGTCACACCGGGGAGCTGTTTTTT
TRBV19	.	.	TRBJ2-2	CASSSQVGGELFF	TGTGCCAGTAGTTCACAGGTGGGCGGGGAGCTGTTTTTT
TRBV6-1	.	.	TRBJ2-6	CAATLESGANVLTF	TGTGCCGCGACCCTAGAATCTGGGGCCAACGTCCTGACTTTC
TRBV5-1	.	.	TRBJ1-3	CASSFDGGAPIYF	TGCGCCAGCAGCTTCGACGGGGGGGCCCCCATATATTTT
TRBV30	.	.	TRBJ1-2	CAWSRRAGTSGYTF	TGTGCCTGGAGTCGACGGGCAGGGACCAGTGGCTACACCTTC
TRBV6-5	.	.	TRBJ2-1	CASGLDLFPYNEQFF	TGTGCCAGCGGGTTAGACCTATTCCCCTACAATGAGCAGTTCTTC
TRBV12-5	TRBD2	.	TRBJ2-1	CASGEGLAGGDNEQFF	TGTGCTAGTGGCGAGGGACTAGCGGGAGGAGACAATGAGCAGTTCTTC
TRBV6-4	TRBD2	.	TRBJ2-3	CASRAGLAVTDTQYF	TGTGCCAGCAGGGCGGGACTAGCGGTCACAGATACGCAGTATTTT
TRBV11-2	.	.	TRBJ2-5	CASSLATGFQETQYF	TGTGCCAGCAGCTTAGCCACAGGGTTCCAAGAGACCCAGTACTTC
TRBV7-3	.	.	TRBJ2-3	CASSLLVSTDTQYF	TGTGCCAGCAGCTTACTAGTTAGCACAGATACGCAGTATTTT
TRBV4-1	.	.	TRBJ2-5	CASSQPTGTQYF	TGCGCCAGCAGCCAACCGACGGGGACCCAGTACTTC
TRBV12-2	.	.	TRBJ2-1	CASRLAATNRAKNEQFF	TGTGCAAGTCGCTTAGCGGCAACGAACAGGGCGAAGAATGAGCAGTTCTTC
TRBV19	.	.	TRBJ1-5	CASSGRGVWGNQPQHF	TGTGCCAGTAGTGGGCGAGGAGTCTGGGGCAATCAGCCCCAGCATTTT
TRBV28	TRBD2	.	TRBJ2-2	CASSLGTSGYANTGELFF	TGTGCCAGCAGTTTAGGGACTAGCGGCTATGCGAACACCGGGGAGCTGTTTTTT
TRBV7-9	.	few	TRBJ2-7	CASGYEQYF	TGTGCCAGCGGCTACGAGCAGTACTTC
TRBV19	TRBD1	.	TRBJ2-7	CASKSSGTGFWAEQYF	TGTGCCAGTAAGTCATCCGGGACAGGGTTCTGGGCCGAGCAGTACTTC
TRBV6-1	.	.	TRBJ1-1	CASTEVQTNTEAFF	TGTGCCAGCACTGAGGTCCAGACGAACACTGAAGCTTTCTTT
TRBV18	.	.	TRBJ2-5	CASSPEGAWRLKTQYF	TGTGCCAGCTCACCGGAGGGGGCCTGGCGCTTAAAGACCCAGTACTTC
TRBV11-2	.	once	TRBJ2-7	CASSLDRSGGTYEQYF	TGTGCCAGCAGCTTAGATCGGTCAGGGGGGACCTACGAGCAGTACTTC
TRBV19	.	.	TRBJ2-7	CASSIADSYEQYF	TGTGCCAGTAGTATTGCAGACTCCTACGAGCAGTACTTC
TRBV27	.	.	TRBJ2-7	CASSLGPHYEQYF	TGTGCCAGCAGTTTAGGTCCCCACTACGAGCAGTACTTC
TRBV29-1	.	once	TRBJ1-2	CSVTSGVGYGYTF	TGCAGCGTTACCTCCGGAGTCGGCTATGGCTACACCTTC
TRBV28	.	.	TRBJ2-5	CASSLPSRASGTQYF	TGTGCCAGCAGTTTACCGTCTAGGGCCTCGGGGACCCAGTACTTC
TRBV6-6	TRBD1	.	TRBJ2-2	CASSATGDTGELFF	TGTGCCAGCAGTGCGACAGGGGACACCGGGGAGCTGTTTTTT
TRBV6-1	.	.	TRBJ2-7	CASSSRGSRYEQYF	TGTGCCAGCAGTTCCCGGGGGAGTCGCTACGAGCAGTACTTC
TRBV6-5	TRBD2	.	TRBJ2-4	CASRPRLAGGEYF	TGTGCCAGCAGGCCTAGGCTAGCGGGAGGGGAGTACTTC
TRBV5-6	.	.	TRBJ2-3	CASSTDLIGGTDTQYF	TGTGCCAGCAGCACTGACCTCATAGGGGGCACAGATACGCAGTATTTT
TRBV18	.	.	TRBJ2-2	CASSTSGNTGELFF	TGTGCCAGCTCAACCTCAGGGAACACCGGGGAGCTGTTTTTT
TRBV6-5	.	.	TRBJ2-6	CASKDAGANVLTF	TGTGCCAGCAAGGACGCTGGGGCCAACGTCCTGACTTTC
TRBV7-2	TRBD2	.	TRBJ2-7	CASSLSGLAGVRGSYEQYF	TGTGCCAGCAGCCTCTCCGGACTAGCGGGAGTAAGAGGGAGCTACGAGCAGTACTTC
TRBV6-5	.	.	TRBJ2-2	CASRKQGSVTGELFF	TGTGCCAGCAGAAAACAGGGATCGGTCACCGGGGAGCTGTTTTTT
TRBV27	TRBD1	.	TRBJ2-7	CASSKQGISYEQYF	TGTGCCAGCAGTAAACAGGGGATCTCCTACGAGCAGTACTTC
TRBV28	TRBD2	once	TRBJ2-7	CASSLSVSGSEQYF	TGTGCCAGCAGTTTAAGTGTAAGCGGGAGCGAGCAGTACTTC
TRBV6-4	.	.	TRBJ2-7	CARPRGLSHEQYF	TGTGCCAGACCTCGGGGACTTTCTCACGAGCAGTACTTC
TRBV6-1	TRBD2	.	TRBJ2-2	CASSGLAGDGTGELFF	TGTGCCAGCAGTGGACTAGCGGGAGACGGCACCGGGGAGCTGTTTTTT
TRBV5-1	.	.	TRBJ2-2	CASSRTGELFF	TGCGCCAGCAGTAGGACCGGGGAGCTGTTTTTT
TRBV27	.	.	TRBJ2-7	CASSLSSGSPYEQYF	TGTGCCAGCAGTTTAAGCTCGGGGAGCCCCTACGAGCAGTACTTC
TRBV10-3	.	.	TRBJ1-1	CAISDSTGANTEAFF	TGTGCCATCAGTGACTCAACGGGGGCGAACACTGAAGCTTTCTTT
TRBV19	.	.	TRBJ2-2	CATTSVLIPYGELFF	TGTGCCACCACCTCCGTACTCATCCCATATGGGGAGCTGTTTTTT
TRBV14	TRBD2	.	TRBJ2-1	CASSPIAGGSIREQFF	TGTGCCAGCAGCCCTATCGCGGGCGGGAGCATCAGGGAGCAGTTCTTC
TRBV11-1	TRBD1	once	TRBJ2-3	CASSLARTGTWTDTQYF	TGTGCCAGCAGCTTAGCTAGGACAGGGACATGGACAGATACGCAGTATTTT
TRBV7-2	TRBD2	.	TRBJ2-7	CASSLELAGGEQYF	TGTGCCAGCAGCTTAGAACTAGCGGGAGGCGAGCAGTACTTC
TRBV6-1	.	.	TRBJ2-3	CASSDQAGRTDTQYF	TGTGCCAGCAGTGATCAGGCAGGGCGGACAGATACGCAGTATTTT
TRBV4-1	.	.	TRBJ2-7	CASSQDPFGGLEQYF	TGCGCCAGCAGCCAAGATCCGTTCGGAGGGCTTGAGCAGTACTTC
TRBV21-1	.	.	TRBJ2-1	CASSKPPGGANNEQFF	TGTGCCAGCAGCAAACCCCCCGGGGGCGCGAACAATGAGCAGTTCTTC
TRBV19	.	once	TRBJ2-5	CASSIVNRQETQYF	TGTGCCAGTAGTATAGTGAACAGGCAAGAGACCCAGTACTTC
TRBV7-9	TRBD1	.	TRBJ2-2	CASSLDRGANTGELFF	TGTGCCAGCAGCCTGGACAGGGGAGCGAACACCGGGGAGCTGTTTTTT
TRBV28	.	.	TRBJ2-7	CASSPPRDLIEQYF	TGTGCCAGCAGCCCCCCCCGGGACCTCATCGAGCAGTACTTC
TRBV18	TRBD2	.	TRBJ2-7	CASSPKDLRSLAGGRSSYEQYF	TGTGCCAGCTCACCAAAGGATCTAAGATCGCTAGCGGGAGGGAGAAGCTCCTACGAGCAGTACTTC
TRBV4-1	TRBD2	.	TRBJ2-1	CASSQVKGLAGNEQFF	TGCGCCAGCAGCCAAGTAAAGGGACTAGCGGGCAATGAGCAGTTCTTC
TRBV28	TRBD1	.	TRBJ2-1	CASSSPGTGTVEQFF	TGTGCCAGCAGTTCCCCCGGGACAGGGACGGTTGAGCAGTTCTTC
TRBV27	.	.	TRBJ2-3	CASWTKGGFTDTQYF	TGTGCCAGCTGGACGAAGGGAGGCTTCACAGATACGCAGTATTTT
TRBV21-1	.	.	TRBJ1-4	CASSLTRGQMATNEKLFF	TGTGCCAGCAGCCTTACCCGGGGGCAGATGGCAACTAATGAAAAACTGTTTTTT
TRBV27	TRBD2	.	TRBJ2-3	CASSFASGSTDTQYF	TGTGCCAGCAGTTTTGCTAGCGGAAGCACAGATACGCAGTATTTT
TRBV5-1	.	.	TRBJ2-1	CASSYRVGNEQFF	TGCGCCAGCAGCTACAGGGTGGGCAATGAGCAGTTCTTC
TRBV7-8	.	once	TRBJ1-3	CASSSGVSGNTIYF	TGTGCCAGCAGCTCTGGGGTCTCTGGAAACACCATATATTTT